These 28 T cell receptor beta chains were sequenced from one sample in a study of cytomegalovirus exposure and HLA in healthy donors. The primer mix had 60 Vbeta and 13 Jbeta primers. Clones were read by immunoSEQ multiplex PCR, and TCRdb kept only the in-frame ones, dropping some. Among about 120,000 clones listed, 70% were seen once. Source material: PBMCs. Source of these receptors: a man aged 25-45 years in good health and CMV-seropositive.

The chain carries TRBV11-3 and TRBJ2-3; TRBD2 matches at 8 bases. The CDR3 sequence is 17 residues long. The V and J ends lost 1 base and 3 bases, in that order; junction bases with no gene match: 9. Germline V gene data show CDR1 as SGHNT and CDR2 as YENEEA. The CDR3: CASSLVLSGSGTDTQYF. Here the CDR3 DNA reads TGTGCCAGCAGCTTAGTTCTCAGCGGGAGCGGTACAGATACGCAGTATTTT.

The chain joins TRBV11-2 to TRBJ2-3; the D gene is possibly TRBD2 (6 bases). This CDR3 comprises 15 residues. Germline V gene sequence: CDR1 SGHAT, CDR2 FQNNGV. Trimming stripped 0 bases from V and 5 bases from J, with 12 bases between. CDR3 in DNA: TGTGCCAGCAGCTTAGACAAGGTCGGGGGAGATACGCAGTATTTT. Encoded protein: CASSLDKVGGDTQYF. Full variable domain (remainder filled in from reference TRBV11-2 and TRBJ2-3): EAGVAQSPRYKIIEKRQSVAFWCNPISGHATLYWYQQILGQGPKLLIQFQNNGVVDDSQLPKDRFSAERLKGVDSTLKIQPAKLEDSAVYLCASSLDKVGGDTQYFGPGTRLTVL.

This clone showed up just a few times. V usage is TRBV5-6 and J usage is TRBJ2-3; D might be TRBD2 (7 bases). V was pared by 0 bases and J by 1 base, with 12 bases between. Germline V gene data show CDR1 as SGHDT and CDR2 as YYEEEE. CDR3 length equals 16 residues. CDR3 DNA sequence: TGTGCCAGCAGCTTGGACCTGGGGGGGCGCACAGATACGCAGTATTTT. This gives the protein CASSLDLGGRTDTQYF.

The gene calls are TRBV27 and TRBJ1-1, with a possible D match to TRBD1 (6 bases). V lost 5 bases and J 0 bases, leaving 19 bases between the germline ends. CDR3 size: 17 residues. Per the germline V gene, CDR1 is MNHEY and CDR2 is SMNVEV (reference sequence). The CDR3 sequence is CASSPQSGGRMNTEAFF. The CDR3 coding sequence is TGTGCCAGCAGTCCTCAAAGCGGGGGGCGGATGAACACTGAAGCTTTCTTT.

Worth noting for this clone: One end of the junction varies from germline; a read error may be responsible. The chain employs TRBV7-7 and TRBJ2-1; D might be TRBD2 (6 bases). Germline CDR1 SSHAT, CDR2 FNYEAQ (reference sequence). The CDR3 runs 14 residues. The CDR3 protein is CASSLGGSYNEQFF. CDR3 nucleotide sequence: TGTGCTAGCAGCTTGGGGGGTTCCTACAATGAGCAGTTCTTC.

Only a few counts were recorded for this clone. The rearrangement links TRBV7-2 to TRBJ2-5; 15 bases match TRBD2. The CDR3 extends over 16 amino acids. Germline V gene lookup returns CDR1 SGHTA and CDR2 FQGNSA. Trimming at V came to 3 bases and at J to 5 bases, leaving 4 bases not matched to a gene. Here the CDR3 DNA reads TGTGCCAGCAGCTTTTGGACTAGCGGGGGGGCCGAGACCCAGTACTTC. Its protein is CASSFWTSGGAETQYF.

The rearrangement uses TRBV19 and TRBJ1-3; no firm D call. The CDR3 consists of 16 residues. V was pared by 1 base and J by 1 base, with 11 bases between. The germline V gene has CDR1 LNHDA and CDR2 SQIVND (reference sequence). The CDR3 spells CASSIARWRSGNTIYF. CDR3 nucleotides: TGTGCCAGTAGTATAGCAAGGTGGAGGTCTGGAAACACCATATATTTT.

For the CDR3, the DNA is TGTGCCAGCAGCTTATCCGGACAGGGGGTAGGCTACACCTTC. It specifies CASSLSGQGVGYTF. This chain connects TRBV7-3 to TRBJ1-2, with TRBD1 matching over 10 bases. There are 14 residues in the CDR3. V shed 2 bases, J shed 8 bases, and the junction held 5 bases outside the gene matches. From germline, CDR1 is SGHTA and CDR2 FQGTGA.

The chain has TRBV2 and TRBJ2-3, with D maybe TRBD2 (6 bases). The V end lost 5 bases, the J end lost 4 bases, and 10 bases lay between the germline ends. CDR3 length equals 13 residues. CDR1 and CDR2 (germline): SNHLY, FYNNEI. The CDR3 DNA is TGTGCCAGCAGTCCGGCGGGACCAGATACGCAGTATTTT. Amino acids: CASSPAGPDTQYF.

This clone appeared a single time. V gene TRBV2 combines with J gene TRBJ2-5, with 10 bases that match TRBD2. Germline CDR1 is SNHLY and CDR2 is FYNNEI. V lost 6 bases to trimming and J lost 1 base; unmatched junction nucleotides: 5. This CDR3 contains 15 residues. As DNA, the CDR3 is TGTGCCAGCAGCGCCGGACTAGCGGTCCAAGAGACCCAGTACTTC. Amino acids: CASSAGLAVQETQYF.

DNA of the CDR3: TGTGCCAGCAGCTCGGCGGGGGCCGCAGTAACGGAGCAGTACTTC. This translates into CASSSAGAAVTEQYF. The chain carries TRBV5-6 and TRBJ2-7; D perhaps matches TRBD2 (7 bases). Trimming shortened V by 3 bases and J by 7 bases, and 20 bases separated the two germline ends. The CDR3 runs 15 residues. From germline, CDR1 is SGHDT and CDR2 YYEEEE.

This chain uses TRBV5-8 with TRBJ1-1; TRBD1 agrees at 8 bases. Germline CDR1 and CDR2: SGHTS and YDEGEE. The CDR3 spans 15 residues. V trimming: 2 bases; J trimming: 4 bases; junction bases outside the gene matches: 7. The CDR3 protein is CASSLPDRASTEAFF. The CDR3 DNA reads as TGTGCCAGCAGCTTACCGGACAGGGCCTCCACTGAAGCTTTCTTT.

The table lists this clone with a count of one. The chain recombines TRBV29-1 with TRBJ2-1, with 7 nucleotides matching TRBD1. V trimming: 7 bases; J trimming: 2 bases; junction bases outside the gene matches: 8. The CDR3 sequence is 14 residues long. Germline V CDR1 and CDR2: SQVTM, ANQGSEA. CDR3 coding DNA: TGCAGCGCCGACGGGACAGAACCCTACAATGAGCAGTTCTTC. This translates into CSADGTEPYNEQFF.

This clone was counted between two and nine times. The V and J genes are TRBV6-5 and TRBJ2-1, with D maybe TRBD2 (6 bases). The CDR3 is 14 amino acids. The V end was cut by 5 bases, the J end by 9 bases, with 17 bases between. Per the germline V gene, CDR1 is MNHEY and CDR2 is SVGAGI. CDR3 coding DNA: TGTGCCAGCAGTCGCCTCGGGGGAAGCTTTGAGCAGTTCTTC. This sequence encodes CASSRLGGSFEQFF.

This clone was detected a few times. The V gene is TRBV23-1, the J gene TRBJ2-7, with TRBD2 matching over 7 bases. TRBV23-1 counts as an open reading frame of uncertain function. V lost 3 bases and J lost 6; bases outside the gene matches: 8. The CDR3 loop spans 14 amino acids. CDR3 in amino acids: CASSHPGGDGEQYV. CDR3 nucleotides: TGCGCCAGCAGTCACCCTGGGGGGGACGGCGAGCAGTACGTC.

This clone was seen once. Other DNA sequences from this sample encode an identical CDR3 as well. The chain recombines TRBV2 with TRBJ2-3; 7 nucleotides align to TRBD1. This CDR3 is built from 16 residues. Germline V lookup: CDR1 SNHLY, CDR2 FYNNEI. With V trimmed by 2 bases and J by 1 base, 6 bases remained unmatched. The CDR3 DNA reads TGTGCCAGCAGTGAAAGGGCAGGGGGTCGCACAGATACGCAGTATTTT. Translating gives CASSERAGGRTDTQYF.

CDR3 sequence (DNA): TGTGCCAGCAGCCGGGGACTAGCCCCAGAGACCCAGTACTTC. Protein sequence: CASSRGLAPETQYF. The rearrangement joins TRBV5-6 to TRBJ2-5; TRBD2 agrees at 9 bases. This CDR3 has 14 amino acids. Per the germline V gene, CDR1 is SGHDT and CDR2 is YYEEEE. Unmatched junction bases numbered 5, after V lost 4 bases and J lost 4 bases.

This rearrangement joins TRBV6-5 to TRBJ1-1; D may be TRBD1 (5 bases). Trimming removed 5 bases at V and 1 base at J, with 11 bases between. The CDR3 totals 14 residues. CDR1 is MNHEY and CDR2 is SVGAGI in the germline V gene. The CDR3 DNA reads TGTGCCAGCAGTCGACTCCAGGGGAACACTGAAGCTTTCTTT. It codes for CASSRLQGNTEAFF.

This clone has a handful of counts. The chain uses TRBV6-1 and TRBJ2-3, with TRBD1 identical over 8 bases. The CDR3 contains 16 residues. With 0 bases clipped from V and 2 bases from J, the junction kept 4 bases outside the gene matches. Germline V gene lookup returns CDR1 MNHNS and CDR2 SASEGT. The DNA for the CDR3 is TGTGCCAGCAGTGAAGCGGGGACAGGATCCACAGATACGCAGTATTTT. Translating it yields CASSEAGTGSTDTQYF.

The chain has TRBV7-2 and TRBJ1-2, with D possibly matching TRBD1 (6 bases). There are 15 residues in the CDR3. The germline V gene has CDR1 SGHTA and CDR2 FQGNSA. V gave up 3 bases and J gave up 13 bases, with 24 bases separating them. CDR3 DNA sequence: TGTGCCAGCAGCTTTATCTCGAGGAACAGGGCTGGTTCCACCTTC. It is translated as CASSFISRNRAGSTF.

This clone was seen only once. The chain combines TRBV27 with TRBJ2-1; D unresolved. The V and J ends lost 4 bases and 1 base respectively, with 8 bases between them. CDR3 length: 14 residues. Germline loops: CDR1 MNHEY, CDR2 SMNVEV (reference sequence). The CDR3 bases are TGTGCCAGCAGTTCAGGCAATTCCTACAATGAGCAGTTCTTC. Encoded protein: CASSSGNSYNEQFF.

Turning to this clone: The CDR3 carries no conserved terminal phenylalanine or tryptophan, so it likely arises from a read error. The genes are TRBV12-5 and TRBJ1-6; 7 positions match TRBD1. The J segment lost 0 bases and the V segment lost 6 bases, leaving 14 bases of the junction unmatched. Germline loops: CDR1 LGHNT, CDR2 FRNRAP. There are 19 residues in the CDR3. The CDR3 nucleotides read TGTGCTAGTGGAATTACGCACAGGGGTCGCCTCTCCTATAATTCACCCCTCCACCTT. Translated: CASGITHRGRLSYNSPLHL.

The CDR3 nucleotides read TGTGCCAGCAGTTCCCGTACGACTACACGGGGGTACAATGAGCAGTTCTTC. Residues: CASSSRTTTRGYNEQFF. The chain employs TRBV27 and TRBJ2-1; tentative D call: TRBD2 (6 bases). Trimming cost V 4 bases and J 4 bases, with 20 bases left between them. CDR3 size: 17 residues. CDR1 is MNHEY, CDR2 SMNVEV, per germline (reference sequence).

V usage is TRBV5-1 and J usage is TRBJ1-4; 7 nucleotides agree with TRBD1. The germline V gene has CDR1 SGHRS and CDR2 YFSETQ. This CDR3 comprises 14 residues. Trimming took 6 bases from V and 7 from J; bases not matched to a gene: 9. The CDR3 reads CASTPTGPSEKLFF. The CDR3 DNA is TGCGCCAGCACCCCGACAGGGCCTAGTGAAAAACTGTTTTTT.

V gene TRBV2 combines with J gene TRBJ2-2; 7 bases are shared with TRBD1. The V gene's germline CDR1 is SNHLY and CDR2 FYNNEI. This CDR3 is built from 15 residues. After removal of 8 bases from V and 4 bases from J, the junction contained 10 bases not matched to a gene. CDR3 residues: CASRQGHEITGELFF. CDR3 nucleotides: TGTGCCAGCCGACAGGGACATGAAATCACCGGGGAGCTGTTTTTT.

The V and J genes are TRBV21-1 and TRBJ1-4; TRBD1 is the table's D call and was not checked against the DNA. TRBV21-1 is a pseudogene locus. This CDR3 spans 13 amino acids. As DNA, the CDR3 is TGTGCCAGCAGCAAAGCTCACAGGGCCGGCCTGTTTTTT. Its protein is CASSKAHRAGLFF.

This clone was observed a few times. CDR3 loop: CASSERDRGTEAFF. DNA for the CDR3: TGTGCCAGCAGTGAACGGGACAGGGGCACTGAAGCTTTCTTT. The chain combines TRBV6-1 with TRBJ1-1; 10 bases line up with TRBD1. V lost 2 bases, J lost 4 bases, and 1 base stayed unmatched. The CDR3 loop spans 14 amino acids. The germline V gene encodes CDR1 MNHNS and CDR2 SASEGT.

A few counts support this clone. This chain links TRBV5-1 with TRBJ2-5, with 15 bases aligning to TRBD2. The germline CDR1 and CDR2 sequences are SGHRS and YFSETQ. This CDR3 has 20 residues. The V gene end was trimmed by 4 bases and the J gene end by 2 bases; junction bases not matched to a gene: 15. CDR3 residues: CASSPGLAGGQPHLQETQYF. CDR3 coding DNA: TGCGCCAGCAGCCCGGGACTAGCGGGGGGTCAGCCCCATTTACAAGAGACCCAGTACTTC.